This is a list of T cell receptor beta chains from one sample in a study of Ad26.COV2.S vaccination and SARS-CoV-2 variants. Using immunoSEQ multiplex PCR, the repertoire was profiled, and TCRdb retains in-frame clones only, with some absent. The table lists 300,000 to 500,000 clones, less than 90% of them singletons. Specimen: peripheral blood, collected in a trial of Ad26.COV2.S vaccine versus placebo. Every receptor here comes from a person aged 18-65 years who received the Ad26.COV2.S COVID-19 vaccine or a placebo. Each CDR3 is given with its conserved first and last residue. Not all rows give a size; the values are once, few, many and, for expanded clones, a class.

v_call,clone_size,j_call,cdr3_aa
TRBV20-1,.,TRBJ2-1,CSASIPGPYNEQFF
TRBV4-3,once,TRBJ2-3,CASSQGPGGPDTQYF
TRBV10-1,.,TRBJ2-3,CASSEEIGSTDTQYF
TRBV7-8,.,TRBJ1-1,CASSLGGRYTEAFF
TRBV6-5,.,TRBJ1-2,CASSQGHNYGYTF
TRBV19,.,TRBJ2-7,CASSIEGGGDEQYF
TRBV5-5,.,TRBJ2-7,CASSFQVTYEQYF
TRBV27,.,TRBJ2-5,CASSLPAETQYF
TRBV2,.,TRBJ2-1,CASTEEDNEQFF
TRBV3-1/TRBV3-2,.,TRBJ1-4,CASSQDNRGGYEKLFF